The 3 T cell receptor beta chains presented below share a single source sample, sequenced in a study of Graves' ophthalmopathy and Graves' hyperthyroidism. RNA transcripts served as template for amplifying TCR beta CDR3 sequences. HTBI primers were used in a first-round RT-PCR, which preceded a second-round multiplex PCR. One entry per CDR3 protein, called by TCRdb with MiXCR from the multiplex PCR reads. The data hold approximately 640,000 distinct CDR3 sequences, with more than 40% observed a single time. The sample was peripheral blood. The receptor source for this set is an adult man with Graves' ophthalmopathy.

The chain has TRBV14 and TRBJ2-5, with a weak D call TRBD1 (5 bases). This CDR3 contains 15 residues. Per germline, CDR1 SGHDN and CDR2 FVKESK. The germline V and J ends were trimmed by 2 bases and 3 bases, with 13 bases remaining between them. The CDR3 spells CASSQPWGLEETQYF. CDR3 nucleotides: TGTGCCAGCAGCCAACCGTGGGGCCTGGAAGAGACCCAGTACTTC.

On this clonotype: Because the CDR3 is missing its conserved closing phenylalanine or tryptophan, this is likely a read error. Because the CDR3's place on the DNA is in doubt, the DNA is left out and the CDR3 is given as listed by TCRdb. This chain joins TRBV25-1 and TRBJ1-1; the D segment call TRBD1 is taken from the table without a DNA check. The CDR3 has 12 amino acids, counting both end residues. The germline CDR1 and CDR2 sequences are MGHDK and SYGVNS. The CDR3: CASSEGTGKMVA.

The table lists this clonotype with a few counts. V usage is TRBV20-1 and J usage is TRBJ1-1, with TRBD1 matching over 8 bases. The CDR3 length is 15 residues. From germline, CDR1 is DFQATT and CDR2 SNEGSKA (reference sequence). Trimming took 0 bases from V and 4 from J; bases not matched to a gene: 7. The CDR3 nucleotides read TGCAGTGCTAGAGATCCCAGGGGGCCGGGCACTGAAGCTTTCTTT. It is translated as CSARDPRGPGTEAFF.